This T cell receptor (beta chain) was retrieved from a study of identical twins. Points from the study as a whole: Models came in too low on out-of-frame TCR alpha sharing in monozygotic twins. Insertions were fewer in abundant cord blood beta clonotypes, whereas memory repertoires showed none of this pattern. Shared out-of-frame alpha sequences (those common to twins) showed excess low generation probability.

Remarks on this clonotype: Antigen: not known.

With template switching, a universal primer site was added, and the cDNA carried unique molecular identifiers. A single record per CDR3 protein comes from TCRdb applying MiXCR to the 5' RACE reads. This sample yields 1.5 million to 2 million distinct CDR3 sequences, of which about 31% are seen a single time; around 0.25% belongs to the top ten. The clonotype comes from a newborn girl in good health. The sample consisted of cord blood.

CDR3 sequence reads: CASSEGLAGPTPYSNQPQHF. The CDR3, as DNA: TGTGCCAGCAGTGAAGGGTTAGCGGGACCAACCCCTTATAGCAATCAGCCCCAGCATTTT. The chain links TRBV2 to TRBJ1-5, with D possibly being TRBD1 (5 bases). V was trimmed by 1 base and J by 0 bases, leaving 22 bases between them. Germline V CDR1 and CDR2: SNHLY, FYNNEI. The CDR3 contains 20 residues.